Judged by abundance, the clone carrying this T cell receptor (beta chain) is medium-sized. Its target is unknown. Trimming shortened V by 8 bases and J by 6 bases, and 15 bases separated the two germline ends. Germline-derived CDR1 and CDR2 are SNHLY and FYNNEI. This CDR3 spans 13 amino acids. The source of the sample is a study of persistence of HIV-infected CD4 T cells. The libraries were made with immunoSEQ version 4 in survey mode. Clones were read by immunoSEQ multiplex PCR, and TCRdb kept only the in-frame ones, dropping some. The table shows fewer than 20,000 clones, with around 82% occurring only once. Cells were stimulated with CMV-infected fibroblast lysates at roughly 10 ug/mL. Responding CD4+ T cells were sorted by upregulation of both CD40 ligand and CD69. Findings of the study overall: Bulk TCR data could not be restricted to HIV-1-infected CMV-responding cells. Proviral oligoclonality tracked with TCR oligoclonality within the same sorted cells.

The sequence was collected from an adult man with HIV who was CMV-seropositive. Material: CD4+ T cells sorted from PBMCs after roughly 18-hour stimulation, obtained from a patient who received antiretroviral therapy. This rearrangement joins TRBV2 to TRBJ2-3; D is perhaps TRBD1 or TRBD2 (5 bases each). This CDR3 reads CASGPGTRDTQYF. Here the CDR3 DNA reads TGTGCCAGCGGGCCAGGGACCAGGGATACGCAGTATTTT.